This entry concerns a single T cell receptor (beta chain). Its antigen is currently unknown. Libraries were prepared by immunoSEQ multiplex PCR; TCRdb keeps only in-frame clonotypes and omits some of them. The sample carries roughly 17,000 clones, 65% to 90% recorded once. Deletions cut 4 bases from V and 6 bases from J, with 16 bases between. Germline-derived CDR1 and CDR2 are SQVTM and ANQGSEA. CDR3 size: 13 residues. Intraepithelial and lamina propria lymphocytes were isolated from graft specimens. The data belong to a study of graft-versus-host responses after intestinal transplantation. The wider study: Each recipient received anti-thymocyte globulin induction, then tacrolimus and steroids for around three years. Notes on the study in general: Recipient marrow contained GvH clones, some of which appeared first in ileum or blood. Subjects displaying graft-donor T cell macrochimerism possessed elevated graft-versus-host to host-versus-graft clonal ratios inside allografts.

This TCR was recovered from a human patient who received an intestinal transplant, so some T cells may come from the graft donor. Source: ileum tissue, taken 17 days after transplant. The chain joins TRBV29-1 to TRBJ2-7; D remains ambiguous. The DNA of the CDR3 is TGCAGCGTTGGGCCGGCGGAGACCGCCGAGCAGTACTTC. Protein: CSVGPAETAEQYF.